This TCR beta chain appears in the sequencing data of a study of siplizumab effects on memory and regulatory T cells. Findings and caveats of the study: Contribution to the alloresponse seemed major for naive T cells, which also seemed more diverse than memory cells.

As to this clone: Its matching antigen is unknown.

Sequencing was performed with immunoSEQ multiplex PCR; in TCRdb, only in-frame clones are kept and a portion is missing. The table has approximately 60,000 clones, around 79% seen once. V lost 5 bases to trimming and J lost 3 bases, with 11 bases between them. The CDR3 contains 14 residues. Germline V gene sequence: CDR1 SEHNR, CDR2 FQNEAQ (reference sequence). The sequenced sample was memory CD4+ T cells sorted from blood. The source is a human donor in good health. The rearrangement uses TRBV7-9 and TRBJ1-5, with D perhaps matching TRBD1 (6 bases). Here the CDR3 reads CASSPGDINQPQHF. For the CDR3, the DNA is TGTGCCAGCAGCCCCGGGGACATCAATCAGCCCCAGCATTTT.